A selection of T cell receptor beta chains follows, all from one sample in a study of control samples from healthy donors and cancer patients. Produced via immunoSEQ multiplex PCR; TCRdb's table is partial and in-frame only. The sample includes about 60,000 clones, 85% seen only once; the top ten take roughly 5.1%. Sequencing used blood. Receptor source: a man in his forties in good health. CDR3s include the opening cysteine and the closing phenylalanine or tryptophan. Fields, in order: D gene, J gene, V gene, clone size, CDR3 protein, CDR3 DNA. The D gene is left open where the match is weak. Clone sizes are given selectively: once, few, many, or a class where the clone is expanded.

TRBD2,TRBJ2-1,TRBV6-6,.,CASMGSGGKLNEQFF,TGTGCCAGCATGGGTAGCGGGGGGAAGCTAAATGAGCAGTTCTTC
.,TRBJ2-1,TRBV2,once,CASSEQLNSYNEQFF,TGTGCCAGCAGTGAACAACTTAACTCCTACAATGAGCAGTTCTTC
.,TRBJ2-5,TRBV7-2,.,CASSQMWVTETQYF,TGTGCCAGCAGCCAGATGTGGGTAACAGAGACCCAGTACTTC
.,TRBJ2-7,TRBV9,.,CASSPSPGSSYEQYF,TGTGCCAGCAGCCCGAGTCCCGGGTCCTCCTACGAGCAGTACTTC
.,TRBJ2-7,TRBV10-3,.,CAISLTGYLYEQYF,TGTGCCATCAGCCTGACAGGATACCTTTACGAGCAGTACTTC
TRBD2,TRBJ2-7,TRBV6-5,.,CASSRGGESSYEQYF,TGTGCCAGCAGCCGGGGGGGCGAAAGCTCCTACGAGCAGTACTTC
TRBD1,TRBJ2-7,TRBV6-1,.,CASSEVGQGSEQYF,TGTGCCAGCAGTGAAGTAGGACAGGGCAGCGAGCAGTACTTC
.,TRBJ1-4,TRBV18,.,CASSPGFREKLFF,TGTGCCAGCTCACCAGGTTTTCGTGAAAAACTGTTTTTT
TRBD2,TRBJ2-7,TRBV12-5,.,CASGLPPGSGRPAYEQYF,TGTGCTAGTGGTTTGCCCCCAGGTAGCGGGCGCCCCGCCTACGAGCAGTACTTC
.,TRBJ2-3,TRBV27,.,CASSFSDTQYF,TGTGCCAGCAGTTTCTCGGATACGCAGTATTTT